The rows below give T cell receptor beta chains drawn from one sample of a study of Ad26.COV2.S vaccination and SARS-CoV-2 variants. Repertoires were generated with immunoSEQ multiplex PCR, while TCRdb's copy carries only in-frame clones and drops some. Of 300,000 to 400,000 clones listed, around 89% are singletons. Sequences were derived from peripheral blood, sampled in a trial of Ad26.COV2.S vaccine versus placebo. These receptors were collected from a person between 18 and 59 years old who received the Ad26.COV2.S COVID-19 vaccine or a placebo. CDR3s include the opening cysteine and the closing phenylalanine or tryptophan. Each record gives: V gene, clone size, J gene, CDR3 length, D gene, CDR3 DNA, CDR3 protein. A D gene is named only where the DNA matches it firmly. Clone size is stated in some rows and not others, as once, few, many or a class when expanded.

v_gene: TRBV5-6
abundance: NA
j_gene: TRBJ2-1
len: 14
d_gene: NA
CDR3nt: TGTGCCAGCAGCTTGTGGAGAATAAGGAATGAGCAGTTCTTC
CDR3aa: CASSLWRIRNEQFF

v_gene: TRBV25-1
abundance: NA
j_gene: TRBJ2-1
len: 14
d_gene: NA
CDR3nt: TGTGCCAGCAGTGAATATTCCAGCTACAATGAGCAGTTCTTC
CDR3aa: CASSEYSSYNEQFF

v_gene: TRBV29-1
abundance: NA
j_gene: TRBJ1-1
len: 15
d_gene: TRBD1
CDR3nt: TGCAGCGTACGCCGGGACAGGGGGCTGGACACTGAAGCTTTCTTT
CDR3aa: CSVRRDRGLDTEAFF

v_gene: TRBV3-1/TRBV3-2
abundance: few
j_gene: TRBJ2-7
len: 15
d_gene: NA
CDR3nt: TGTGCCAGCAGCCACAGCCCAGGCCTGGCGTACGAGCAGTACTTC
CDR3aa: CASSHSPGLAYEQYF

v_gene: TRBV7-3
abundance: few
j_gene: TRBJ1-1
len: 14
d_gene: TRBD1
CDR3nt: TGTGCCAGCAGCCGGACAGGGGTGAACACTGAAGCTTTCTTT
CDR3aa: CASSRTGVNTEAFF

v_gene: TRBV6-5
abundance: once
j_gene: TRBJ2-7
len: 15
d_gene: TRBD2
CDR3nt: TGTGCCAGCAGTCCCGGACTAGCGGGGTTATACGAGCAGTACTTC
CDR3aa: CASSPGLAGLYEQYF

v_gene: TRBV29-1
abundance: once
j_gene: TRBJ2-6
len: 14
d_gene: NA
CDR3nt: TGCAGCGTTGAATCTGTCTCTGGGGCCAACGTCCTGACTTTC
CDR3aa: CSVESVSGANVLTF

v_gene: TRBV25-1
abundance: NA
j_gene: TRBJ1-1
len: 13
d_gene: NA
CDR3nt: TGTGCCAGCAGTGTCCATGTGGCGGCACAAGCTTTCTTT
CDR3aa: CASSVHVAAQAFF

v_gene: TRBV11-2
abundance: NA
j_gene: TRBJ2-3
len: 15
d_gene: NA
CDR3nt: TGTGCCAGCAGCTTAGATCCGGACGTGGGGGATACGCAGTATTTT
CDR3aa: CASSLDPDVGDTQYF

v_gene: TRBV19
abundance: NA
j_gene: TRBJ1-2
len: 13
d_gene: NA
CDR3nt: TGTGCCAGTAGATCAGGGTATGTGGATGGCTACACCTTC
CDR3aa: CASRSGYVDGYTF

v_gene: TRBV30
abundance: NA
j_gene: TRBJ1-2
len: 12
d_gene: NA
CDR3nt: TGTGCCTGGACCCTTGGAGGGGGTGGCTACACCTTC
CDR3aa: CAWTLGGGGYTF

v_gene: TRBV3-1/TRBV3-2
abundance: NA
j_gene: TRBJ1-2
len: 12
d_gene: NA
CDR3nt: TGTGCCAGCACGCAGGGAGCGGCTGGCTACACCTTC
CDR3aa: CASTQGAAGYTF

v_gene: TRBV11-2
abundance: NA
j_gene: TRBJ1-3
len: 15
d_gene: NA
CDR3nt: TGTGCCAGCAGCTTAGATGACTTCTCTGGAAACACCATATATTTT
CDR3aa: CASSLDDFSGNTIYF

v_gene: TRBV28
abundance: NA
j_gene: TRBJ2-7
len: 13
d_gene: NA
CDR3nt: TGTGCCAGCAGTTTGGGGGTATCCTACGAGCAGTACTTC
CDR3aa: CASSLGVSYEQYF

v_gene: TRBV3-1/TRBV3-2
abundance: NA
j_gene: TRBJ1-3
len: 15
d_gene: NA
CDR3nt: TGTGCCAGCAGCCCCTTGCCAAACTCTGGAAACACCATATATTTT
CDR3aa: CASSPLPNSGNTIYF

v_gene: TRBV5-4
abundance: NA
j_gene: TRBJ2-4
len: 15
d_gene: TRBD1
CDR3nt: TGTGCCAGCAGCTTGCCAGGGGGCCTGGTAAACATTCAGTACTTC
CDR3aa: CASSLPGGLVNIQYF

v_gene: TRBV5-4
abundance: NA
j_gene: TRBJ1-6
len: 16
d_gene: NA
CDR3nt: TGTGCCAGCAGCTTGGGGCAGGGGCTCTATAATTCACCCCTCCACTTT
CDR3aa: CASSLGQGLYNSPLHF

v_gene: TRBV6-5
abundance: NA
j_gene: TRBJ2-2
len: 14
d_gene: NA
CDR3nt: TGTGCCAGCAGTCCAGGGAACTCGGGCGGGGAGCTGTTTTTT
CDR3aa: CASSPGNSGGELFF

v_gene: TRBV29-1
abundance: NA
j_gene: TRBJ1-1
len: 11
d_gene: NA
CDR3nt: TGCAGCGTTTTACATGGGACTGAAGCTTTCTTT
CDR3aa: CSVLHGTEAFF

v_gene: TRBV9
abundance: NA
j_gene: TRBJ2-5
len: 15
d_gene: TRBD1
CDR3nt: TGTGCCAGCTCCCGAGGAGGACAGGGACAAGAGACCCAGTACTTC
CDR3aa: CASSRGGQGQETQYF

v_gene: TRBV10-3
abundance: NA
j_gene: TRBJ1-1
len: 12
d_gene: NA
CDR3nt: TGTGCCATCAGCAACTCAAACACTGAAGCTTTCTTT
CDR3aa: CAISNSNTEAFF

v_gene: TRBV3-1/TRBV3-2
abundance: NA
j_gene: TRBJ1-1
len: 13
d_gene: NA
CDR3nt: TGTGCCAGCAGCGACATACAGGGTTCTGAAGCTTTCTTT
CDR3aa: CASSDIQGSEAFF

v_gene: TRBV27
abundance: NA
j_gene: TRBJ1-3
len: 20
d_gene: TRBD1
CDR3nt: TGTGCCAGCAGTTTATCGGCCCCCCGGACAGGGAGCGCATCTGGAAACACCATATATTTT
CDR3aa: CASSLSAPRTGSASGNTIYF

v_gene: TRBV6-5
abundance: NA
j_gene: TRBJ1-1
len: 14
d_gene: NA
CDR3nt: TGTGCCAGCAGTTACCGGGGGTCGGGAACTGAAGCTTTCTTT
CDR3aa: CASSYRGSGTEAFF

v_gene: TRBV11-2
abundance: NA
j_gene: TRBJ2-7
len: 15
d_gene: TRBD1
CDR3nt: TGTGCCAGCAGCTTAGCCGACAGGGGGAACTACGAGCAGTACTTC
CDR3aa: CASSLADRGNYEQYF

v_gene: TRBV18
abundance: NA
j_gene: TRBJ2-3
len: 18
d_gene: NA
CDR3nt: TGTGCCAGCTCACCACCGGGGGCGGGGACCCTTAGCACAGATACGCAGTATTTT
CDR3aa: CASSPPGAGTLSTDTQYF

v_gene: TRBV9
abundance: once
j_gene: TRBJ1-1
len: 14
d_gene: NA
CDR3nt: TGTGCCAGCAGCGGTGTGAGAACCTTCTCTGAAGCTTTCTTT
CDR3aa: CASSGVRTFSEAFF

v_gene: TRBV28
abundance: NA
j_gene: TRBJ2-7
len: 15
d_gene: TRBD2
CDR3nt: TGTGCCACCTCCGGGGCTAGCGGGTTTTCCTACGAGCAGTACTTC
CDR3aa: CATSGASGFSYEQYF

v_gene: TRBV6-5
abundance: NA
j_gene: TRBJ2-7
len: 13
d_gene: NA
CDR3nt: TGTGCCAGCAGTTCTTGGGACCCCTACGAGCAGTACTTC
CDR3aa: CASSSWDPYEQYF

v_gene: TRBV7-2
abundance: NA
j_gene: TRBJ1-5
len: 13
d_gene: NA
CDR3nt: TGTGCCAGCAGCGGGACCGGGGCTGGACCCCAGCATTTT
CDR3aa: CASSGTGAGPQHF

v_gene: TRBV6-6
abundance: NA
j_gene: TRBJ1-2
len: 15
d_gene: TRBD1
CDR3nt: TGTGCCAGCAGTTACTCGGGACAGGCTCCCTATGGCTACACCTTC
CDR3aa: CASSYSGQAPYGYTF

v_gene: TRBV10-3
abundance: NA
j_gene: TRBJ1-1
len: 13
d_gene: NA
CDR3nt: TGTGCCATCAGTGAGGTTGCGGGTACTGAAGCTTTCTTT
CDR3aa: CAISEVAGTEAFF

v_gene: TRBV3-1/TRBV3-2
abundance: NA
j_gene: TRBJ2-3
len: 16
d_gene: TRBD1
CDR3nt: TGTGCCAGCAGCCAGGAGGGACAGGGGGCGGGGAATACGCAGTATTTT
CDR3aa: CASSQEGQGAGNTQYF

v_gene: TRBV7-3
abundance: NA
j_gene: TRBJ2-4
len: 14
d_gene: TRBD2
CDR3nt: TGTGCCAGCAGCAAAGGGACTACCAAAAACATTCAGTACTTC
CDR3aa: CASSKGTTKNIQYF

v_gene: TRBV5-1
abundance: NA
j_gene: TRBJ1-6
len: 13
d_gene: NA
CDR3nt: TGCGCCAGCAGCCCGAGAGCTAATTCACCCCTCCACTTT
CDR3aa: CASSPRANSPLHF

v_gene: TRBV7-9
abundance: NA
j_gene: TRBJ1-5
len: 16
d_gene: NA
CDR3nt: TGTGCCAGCAGCCCGGGACGGACTATTAGCAATCAGCCCCAGCATTTT
CDR3aa: CASSPGRTISNQPQHF

v_gene: TRBV4-1
abundance: NA
j_gene: TRBJ2-2
len: 15
d_gene: TRBD2
CDR3nt: TGCGCCAGCAGCCAAGAAGCGGAGGCTAGCGGACAGCTGTTTTTT
CDR3aa: CASSQEAEASGQLFF

v_gene: TRBV9
abundance: NA
j_gene: TRBJ2-7
len: 16
d_gene: TRBD1
CDR3nt: TGTGCCAGCAGCGTAGATGCAGGGACAGGGTCCTACGAGCAGTACTTC
CDR3aa: CASSVDAGTGSYEQYF